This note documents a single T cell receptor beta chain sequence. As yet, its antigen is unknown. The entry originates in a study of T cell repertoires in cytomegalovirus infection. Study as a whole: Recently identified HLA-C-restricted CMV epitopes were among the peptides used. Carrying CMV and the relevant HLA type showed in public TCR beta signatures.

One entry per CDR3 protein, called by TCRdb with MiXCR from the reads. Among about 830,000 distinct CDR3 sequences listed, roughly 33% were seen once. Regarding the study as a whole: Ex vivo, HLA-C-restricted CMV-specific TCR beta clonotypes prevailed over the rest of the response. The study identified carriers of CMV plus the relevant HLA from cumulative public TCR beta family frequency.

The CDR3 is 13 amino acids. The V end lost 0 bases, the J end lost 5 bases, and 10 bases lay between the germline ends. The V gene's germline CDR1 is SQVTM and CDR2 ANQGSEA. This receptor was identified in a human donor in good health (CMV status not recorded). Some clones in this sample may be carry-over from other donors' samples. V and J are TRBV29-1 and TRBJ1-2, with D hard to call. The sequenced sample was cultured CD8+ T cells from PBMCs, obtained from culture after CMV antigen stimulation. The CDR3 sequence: CSVEDTTEYGYTF. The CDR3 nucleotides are TGCAGCGTTGAAGATACCACAGAGTATGGCTACACCTTC.